What follows are 3 T cell receptor beta chains derived from one specimen sequenced in a study of OX40 agonist ivuxolimab in advanced cancers. The assay was immunoSEQ multiplex PCR, and TCRdb's table has in-frame clones only and misses some. The table lists roughly 100,000 clones, 90% to 95% of them singletons. Source: CD4+ or CD8+ T cells sorted from blood, taken in a trial of the OX40 agonist ivuxolimab. The receptors shown here come from an adult with an advanced solid tumor such as melanoma, head and neck, liver or kidney cancer.

The CDR3 reads CASRDSGSYEQYF. As DNA, the CDR3 is TGTGCCAGCAGGGATAGCGGGAGCTACGAGCAGTACTTC. The J gene is TRBJ2-7, the V gene TRBV6-5; 9 positions agree with TRBD2. V shed 6 bases, J shed 3 bases, and the junction held 3 bases outside the gene matches. CDR1 is MNHEY, CDR2 SVGAGI, per germline. This CDR3 has 13 residues.

The J gene is TRBJ1-6, the V gene TRBV30; D gene unclear. The CDR3 spans 12 residues. CDR1 is GTSNPN, CDR2 SVGIG, per germline (reference sequence). The V and J ends lost 2 bases and 5 bases respectively, with 4 bases between them. DNA of the CDR3: TGTGCCTGGAGTCGCGATAATTCACCCCTCCACTTT. Residues: CAWSRDNSPLHF.

The chain uses TRBV6-1 and TRBJ2-5; D is ambiguous. The V gene's germline CDR1 is MNHNS and CDR2 SASEGT. V was cut by 4 bases and J by 7 bases, with 7 bases left in between. The CDR3 is 11 residues long. The CDR3 loop is CASSAPGTQYF. The CDR3 DNA reads TGTGCCAGCAGTGCCCCAGGGACCCAGTACTTC.